This entry lists 13 T cell receptor beta chains sequenced from one sample in a study of blood T cell repertoires in COVID-19. Using immunoSEQ multiplex PCR, the repertoire was profiled, and TCRdb retains in-frame clones only, with some absent. The table records tens of thousands of clones, 75% to 85% of them present only once. Sequencing input: peripheral blood. The source is a man aged 30 to 39 with COVID-19, enrolled during active disease.

V and J are TRBV7-8 and TRBJ1-1, with TRBD1 matching over 9 bases. Germline lookup yields CDR1 SGHVS and CDR2 FQNEAQ. This CDR3 contains 14 residues. Unmatched junction bases numbered 5, after V lost 1 base and J lost 8 bases. This CDR3 is CASSLVDRGLEAFF. Written as DNA, the CDR3 is TGTGCCAGCAGCTTAGTAGACAGGGGGTTGGAAGCTTTCTTT.

The gene calls are TRBV29-1 and TRBJ1-1; unclear D gene. The CDR3 length is 12 residues. Trimming shortened V by 6 bases and J by 0 bases, and 8 bases separated the two germline ends. The germline V gene has CDR1 SQVTM and CDR2 ANQGSEA. In DNA, the CDR3 is TGCAGCGTGATCGGGATGAACACTGAAGCTTTCTTT. Its protein product is CSVIGMNTEAFF. Looking up the rest from reference TRBV29-1 and TRBJ1-1 gives the full variable domain: SAVISQKPSRDICQRGTSLTIQCQVDSQVTMMFWYRQQPGQSLTLIATANQGSEATYESGFVIDKFPISRPNLTFSTLTVSNMSPEDSSIYLCSVIGMNTEAFFGQGTRLTVV.

This clone has only one observation. The genes are TRBV24-1 and TRBJ2-2; a weak D match, TRBD1 (5 bases). V lost 3 bases and J 5 bases, leaving 21 bases between the germline ends. The CDR3 is 18 amino acids. Germline assignment: CDR1 KGHDR and CDR2 SFDVKD. The CDR3 DNA is TGTGCCACCAGTGATACGTTAGGCAGGCCACACAGGACCGGGGAGCTGTTTTTT. Translation gives CATSDTLGRPHRTGELFF.

This clone was seen more than once but under ten times. The gene calls are TRBV4-1 and TRBJ2-5; D might be TRBD1 (5 bases). The CDR3 extends over 13 amino acids. V lost 1 base to trimming and J lost 4 bases, with 7 bases between them. Germline values: CDR1 MGHRA, CDR2 YSYEKL. The CDR3 nucleotides read TGCGCCAGCAGCCAAGCCCAGGGAGAGACCCAGTACTTC. Translating it yields CASSQAQGETQYF.

This clone was picked up a small number of times. The chain couples TRBV10-1 to TRBJ2-7, with TRBD1 identical over 7 bases. Per the germline V gene, CDR1 is WNHNN and CDR2 is SYGVQD (reference sequence). The CDR3 contains 14 residues. The ends lost 4 bases at V and 3 bases at J; junction bases unmatched: 6. The chain's CDR3 is CASSVRTGVYEQYF. CDR3 bases: TGCGCCAGCAGTGTTCGGACAGGAGTCTACGAGCAGTACTTC.

V is TRBV18 and J is TRBJ2-7; 8 bases are shared with TRBD1. This CDR3 has 14 residues. Germline V gene data show CDR1 as KGHSH and CDR2 as LQKENI. After removal of 6 bases from V and 9 bases from J, the junction contained 13 bases not matched to a gene. Here the CDR3 reads CASSIGQGYESQYF. In DNA form, the CDR3 reads TGTGCCAGCTCGATAGGACAGGGCTACGAGTCGCAGTACTTC. Full variable domain (rest looked up from reference TRBV18 and TRBJ2-7): NAGVMQNPRHLVRRRGQEARLRCSPMKGHSHVYWYRQLPEEGLKFMVYLQKENIIDESGMPKERFSAEFPKEGPSILRIQQVVRGDSAAYFCASSIGQGYESQYFGPGTRLTVT.

The rearrangement joins TRBV6-6 to TRBJ2-1; D is ambiguous. Germline CDR1 is MNHNY and CDR2 is SVGAGI (reference sequence). The germline V and J ends were trimmed by 4 bases and 5 bases, with 12 bases remaining between them. The CDR3 loop spans 14 amino acids. CDR3 coding DNA: TGTGCCAGCAGTTTTACCCGACGGGACAATGAGCAGTTCTTC. Amino acid sequence: CASSFTRRDNEQFF.

This chain uses TRBV3-1 (or the pseudogene TRBV3-2) with TRBJ2-1, with 14 bases that match TRBD2. The CDR3 length is 16 residues. After removal of 8 bases from V and 8 bases from J, the junction contained 11 bases not matched to a gene. Germline assignment: CDR1 LGHDT and CDR2 YNNKEL (reference sequence). DNA of the CDR3: TGTGCCAGCCAGGGACTAGCGGGAGTTTATTACGATGAGCAGTTCTTC. Protein sequence: CASQGLAGVYYDEQFF.

In its sample, this clone was seen once. The chain couples TRBV10-3 to TRBJ1-1; 8 positions match TRBD1. The CDR3 runs to 12 residues. Looked up from germline, CDR1 is ENHRY and CDR2 is SYGVKD. J was trimmed by 11 bases and V by 2 bases; bases with no gene match: 4. CDR3 sequence reads: CAISEGDRKAFF. The DNA for the CDR3 is TGTGCCATCAGTGAGGGGGACAGGAAGGCTTTCTTT.

The chain joins TRBV28 to TRBJ2-3; 7 bases are shared with TRBD1. Germline CDR1 MDHEN, CDR2 SYDVKM. This CDR3 region has 15 residues. Trimming removed 10 bases from V and 2 bases from J; junction bases left unmatched: 12. As DNA, the CDR3 is TGTGCCACCCAACCGACAGGGCCGGTCACAGATACGCAGTATTTT. This sequence encodes CATQPTGPVTDTQYF.

This chain's CDR3 is CASSYLGGYTGELFF. CDR3 nucleotides: TGTGCCAGCAGTTACCTTGGGGGGTACACCGGGGAGCTGTTTTTT. The rearrangement joins TRBV6-2 or TRBV6-3 to TRBJ2-2, with D perhaps TRBD2 (6 bases). The V and J ends lost 2 bases and 3 bases respectively, with 10 bases between them. This CDR3 comprises 15 residues. The V gene's germline CDR1 is MNHEY and CDR2 SVGEGT.

The V gene is TRBV28, the J gene TRBJ2-3; the match to TRBD1 covers 9 bases. The CDR3 runs 14 residues. The V segment lost 4 bases and the J segment 9 bases; nucleotides outside the gene matches: 8. In germline, CDR1 is MDHEN, CDR2 SYDVKM. CDR3 bases: TGTGCCAGCAGTTCCTCCGGGACAGGGACAACGCAGTATTTT. As protein: CASSSSGTGTTQYF.

The rearrangement joins TRBV11-2 to TRBJ2-2, with 7 bases that match TRBD1. Germline CDR1 SGHAT, CDR2 FQNNGV. Germline trimming cut 3 bases from V and 6 bases from J; bases unmatched to any gene: 1. The CDR3 runs 13 residues. CDR3 sequence: CASSFQGAGELFF. The CDR3 DNA follows: TGTGCCAGCAGCTTCCAGGGGGCCGGGGAGCTGTTTTTT.